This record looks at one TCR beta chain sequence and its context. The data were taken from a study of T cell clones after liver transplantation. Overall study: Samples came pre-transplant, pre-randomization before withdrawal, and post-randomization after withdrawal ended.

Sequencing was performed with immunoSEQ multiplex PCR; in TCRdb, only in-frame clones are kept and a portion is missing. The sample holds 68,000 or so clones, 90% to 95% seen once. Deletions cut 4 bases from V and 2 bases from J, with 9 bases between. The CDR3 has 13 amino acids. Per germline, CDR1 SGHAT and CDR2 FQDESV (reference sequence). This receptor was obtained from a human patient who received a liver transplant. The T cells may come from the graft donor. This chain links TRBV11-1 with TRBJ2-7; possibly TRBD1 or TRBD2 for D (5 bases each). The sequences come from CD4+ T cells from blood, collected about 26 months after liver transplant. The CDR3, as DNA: TGTGCCAGCAGCTCCGGGACCGCCTACGAGCAGTACTTC. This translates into CASSSGTAYEQYF.